This T cell receptor (beta chain) was identified in a study of blood T cell repertoires in COVID-19. Study context: Italy, Spain and the United States were the sources of the convalescent and acute COVID-19 samples. Sample material is recorded as cDNA or gDNA derived from T cells, B-cell-depleted T cells, or PBMCs.

Authors' methods: Amplification from reference gene primers served as the basis for estimated nucleated cell counts. Measured with immunoSEQ multiplex PCR; TCRdb has only the in-frame clones, and not every one. The D gene and trimming were derived from the DNA, and the V and J assignments and clone size from that table. This table holds about 140,000 clones, 70% to 80% found once. Trimming at V came to 3 bases and at J to 3 bases, leaving 2 bases not matched to a gene. CDR1 is SGHNT and CDR2 is YENEEA in the germline V gene. CDR3 size: 13 residues. Sequenced material: peripheral blood. J is TRBJ2-7 and V is TRBV11-3; 7 positions match TRBD1. The receptor's source is a man in his sixties with acute or convalescent COVID-19. The CDR3 protein is CASSFRTGYEQYF. The CDR3 coding sequence is TGTGCCAGCAGCTTTCGGACAGGCTACGAGCAGTACTTC.